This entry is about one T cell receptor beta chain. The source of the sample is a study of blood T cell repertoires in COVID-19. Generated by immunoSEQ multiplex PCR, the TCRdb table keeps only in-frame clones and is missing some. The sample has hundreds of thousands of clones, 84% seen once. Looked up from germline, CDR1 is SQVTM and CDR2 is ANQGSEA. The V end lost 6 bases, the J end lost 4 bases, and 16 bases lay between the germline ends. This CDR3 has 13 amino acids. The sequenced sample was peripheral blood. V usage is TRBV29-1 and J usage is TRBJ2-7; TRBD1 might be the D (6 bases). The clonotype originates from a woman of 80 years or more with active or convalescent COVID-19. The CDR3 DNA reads TGCAGCGTATCCGGACAGAAAGTATACGAGCAGTACTTC. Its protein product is CSVSGQKVYEQYF.